These T cell receptor beta chains were read from a single sample in a study of blood T cells in healthy people across ages. TCRdb reprocessed the 5' RACE reads via MiXCR and lists one record per CDR3 protein. Among roughly 1,500,000 distinct CDR3 sequences listed, roughly 32% were seen once. Sequencing was done on a sample of blood. The receptors were gathered from a woman aged 30 to 39 in good health. Each CDR3 is given with its conserved first and last residue. Fields, in order: clone size, V gene, J gene, D gene, CDR3 DNA, CDR3 protein. A D gene is named only where the DNA matches it firmly. The size entry is marked missing in some rows and otherwise reads once, few, many or a size class.

clone size: many
V gene: TRBV5-1
J gene: TRBJ2-5
D gene: NA
CDR3 DNA: TGCGCCAGCAGCTTGGGTAACTCACAAGAGACCCAGTACTTC
CDR3 protein: CASSLGNSQETQYF

clone size: NA
V gene: TRBV9
J gene: TRBJ2-5
D gene: TRBD1
CDR3 DNA: TGTGCCAGCAGCGCCCGGGACAGGGGTGTAGAGACCCAGTACTTC
CDR3 protein: CASSARDRGVETQYF

clone size: few
V gene: TRBV5-1
J gene: TRBJ1-6
D gene: TRBD1
CDR3 DNA: TGCGCCAGCACCAGGGGGCTACCGAATTCACCCCTCCACTTT
CDR3 protein: CASTRGLPNSPLHF

clone size: NA
V gene: TRBV11-1
J gene: TRBJ2-1
D gene: TRBD2
CDR3 DNA: TGTGCCAGCAGCCCCATCCCAGCGGGAGACAATGAGCAGTTCTTC
CDR3 protein: CASSPIPAGDNEQFF

clone size: few
V gene: TRBV7-8
J gene: TRBJ1-4
D gene: NA
CDR3 DNA: TGTGCCAGCAGCTTCGGGACAAGGAATGAAAAACTGTTTTTT
CDR3 protein: CASSFGTRNEKLFF

clone size: NA
V gene: TRBV6-6
J gene: TRBJ1-5
D gene: NA
CDR3 DNA: TGTGCCAGCGGTTATCGTGGCAATCAGCCCCAGCATTTT
CDR3 protein: CASGYRGNQPQHF

clone size: NA
V gene: TRBV18
J gene: TRBJ1-2
D gene: NA
CDR3 DNA: TGTGCCAGCTCACCGAACGGGGAGGCTGGCTACACCTTC
CDR3 protein: CASSPNGEAGYTF

clone size: NA
V gene: TRBV11-2
J gene: TRBJ2-1
D gene: TRBD2
CDR3 DNA: TGTGCCGGCAGCCCCTCTAGCGGGAGGGCATACAATGAGCAGTTCTTC
CDR3 protein: CAGSPSSGRAYNEQFF

clone size: few
V gene: TRBV20-1
J gene: TRBJ1-6
D gene: NA
CDR3 DNA: TGCAGTGCTAGAGTCTCAGGTTTTGCCTATAATTCACCCCTCCACTTT
CDR3 protein: CSARVSGFAYNSPLHF

clone size: NA
V gene: TRBV7-9
J gene: TRBJ2-7
D gene: TRBD1
CDR3 DNA: TGTGCCAGCAGCTCTCTCCCGGGGACAGGGGCCTTTTCCTACGAGCAGTACTTC
CDR3 protein: CASSSLPGTGAFSYEQYF

clone size: NA
V gene: TRBV20-1
J gene: TRBJ2-7
D gene: NA
CDR3 DNA: TGCAGTGCTTTTTACTCCTACGAGCAGTACTTC
CDR3 protein: CSAFYSYEQYF

clone size: NA
V gene: TRBV20-1
J gene: TRBJ2-1
D gene: TRBD2
CDR3 DNA: TGCAGTGCTAGAGAGTGGGGCGGGGGGAAGGATGAGCAGTTCTTC
CDR3 protein: CSAREWGGGKDEQFF

clone size: few
V gene: TRBV20-1
J gene: TRBJ2-7
D gene: TRBD1
CDR3 DNA: TGCAGTGCTACTCGGGGACAGGCCTCTCGGGAGCAGTACTTC
CDR3 protein: CSATRGQASREQYF

clone size: NA
V gene: TRBV9
J gene: TRBJ2-3
D gene: NA
CDR3 DNA: TGTGCCAGCAGCGTTGACCCGCGGATGGGTGCAGATACGCAGTATTTT
CDR3 protein: CASSVDPRMGADTQYF

clone size: NA
V gene: TRBV5-1
J gene: TRBJ2-1
D gene: NA
CDR3 DNA: TGCGCCAGCACCAGAGACAATTTCGGGACTAATGAGCAGTTCTTC
CDR3 protein: CASTRDNFGTNEQFF

clone size: few
V gene: TRBV12-3/TRBV12-4
J gene: TRBJ2-7
D gene: NA
CDR3 DNA: TGTGCCAGCAGTCCTGGACAGCTGGGTACCTACGAGCAGTACTTC
CDR3 protein: CASSPGQLGTYEQYF

clone size: NA
V gene: TRBV29-1
J gene: TRBJ2-7
D gene: NA
CDR3 DNA: TGCAGCGTTGAAGAGGGGCATGGGGGGTCCCACGAGCAGTACTTC
CDR3 protein: CSVEEGHGGSHEQYF

clone size: NA
V gene: TRBV6-1
J gene: TRBJ1-1
D gene: NA
CDR3 DNA: TGTGCCAGCAGTGGACATAGGAGCGTGGCTGAAGCTTTCTTT
CDR3 protein: CASSGHRSVAEAFF

clone size: NA
V gene: TRBV2
J gene: TRBJ2-5
D gene: NA
CDR3 DNA: TGTGCCAGCAGTTCCCGGCCGGGAACGGAGACCCAGTACTTC
CDR3 protein: CASSSRPGTETQYF